The subject of this entry is one TCR beta chain. There is no known antigen for this receptor. There are no base qualities to consult, and no much larger clone falls within one base. TCRB libraries were built from RNA via three nested multiplex PCR rounds using a modified ARM-PCR protocol with multiple V-beta primers and a C-beta primer. ProtoScript II Reverse Transcriptase and a C-beta primer were used to synthesize TCRB-specific cDNA from 0.4 to 0.6 ug total RNA. For the TCRB libraries, no unique molecular identifiers were described. In the third PCR, barcodes and adapters were added over around 25 cycles using Deep VentR (exo-) polymerase, and bands of 250-500 bp were then gel purified. An Illumina HiSeq 2500 generating 250 bp paired-end reads was used to sequence the TCRB libraries. The original pipeline was this. Trimmomatic was used to clean reads, FLASH to merge reads, MiGEC to assign V, D and J segments, and VDJtools to perform the analysis. VDJtools was used to calculate the Shannon-Wiener diversity index, which quantified repertoire diversity. TCRdb took the public reads, trimmed them with fastp at Q25, ran MiXCR for clone calling and kept in-frame beta chains. All rows with the same CDR3 protein become a single entry with the most common DNA and genes. The V and J calls reflect TCRdb's pipeline rather than the authors' work. The sample table lists 8,000 to 10,000 distinct CDR3 sequences, about 67% of them with a count of one. The top ten hold roughly 51% of the sample.

This entry belongs to a study of tumor-infiltrating lymphocytes in glioblastoma multiforme (dated by TCRdb to 2015 to 2018). Concerning the study at large: The study tested whether intratumoral genomic heterogeneity fosters TIL diversity by jointly investigating somatic mutations, TIL diversity and immune response activity.

Sequences MGHRA (CDR1) and YSYEKL (CDR2) are obtained from the germline V gene. The germline ends are 17 bases apart after V is trimmed by 4 bases and J by 8 bases. From the cysteine up to the phenylalanine, the CDR3 has a length of 14 residues. Only the CDR3 DNA is retained, 42 bases long and in frame from the first base. The AllPrep DNA/RNA mini kit was used to purify genomic DNA and total RNA at the same time from each of the approximately ten tumor samples. Every RNA sample had an RNA integrity number above 6.5 and an OD 260/280 ratio above 1.9. General conclusions and limits of the study: The authors noted that sorting T cells into functional subsets, which was not done in the study, would be a future improvement. Clone frequencies may be distorted by RNA-based TCR sequencing because unequal numbers of TCR transcripts are carried by T cells. Generalizability was limited because only one glioblastoma patient was included in the TCR and somatic mutation analysis.

The TCR originated in a male donor with glioblastoma. The sequenced sample was brain tumor tissue. The chain is assembled from TRBV4-1 and TRBJ1-2; TRBD1 is a possible D gene, resting on 5 matching bases. Here is the DNA: TGCGCCAGCAGCCTCGGGGGAACCGAAAGCGGCTACACCTTC. This encodes CASSLGGTESGYTF.